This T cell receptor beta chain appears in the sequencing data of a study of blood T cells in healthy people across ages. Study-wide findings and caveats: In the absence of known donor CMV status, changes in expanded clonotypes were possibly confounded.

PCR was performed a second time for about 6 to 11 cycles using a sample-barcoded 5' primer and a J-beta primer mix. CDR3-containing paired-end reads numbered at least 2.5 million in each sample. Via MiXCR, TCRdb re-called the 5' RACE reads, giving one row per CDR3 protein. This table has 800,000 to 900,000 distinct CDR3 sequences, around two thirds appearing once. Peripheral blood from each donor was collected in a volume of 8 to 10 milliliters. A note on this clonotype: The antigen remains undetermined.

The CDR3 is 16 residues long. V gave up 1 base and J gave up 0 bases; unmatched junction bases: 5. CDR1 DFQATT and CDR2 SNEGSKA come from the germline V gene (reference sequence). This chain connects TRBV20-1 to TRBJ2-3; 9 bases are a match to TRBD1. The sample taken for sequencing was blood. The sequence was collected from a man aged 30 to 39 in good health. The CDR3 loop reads CSARGGQGSSTDTQYF. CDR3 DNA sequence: TGCAGTGCTAGAGGGGGACAGGGCAGCAGCACAGATACGCAGTATTTT.